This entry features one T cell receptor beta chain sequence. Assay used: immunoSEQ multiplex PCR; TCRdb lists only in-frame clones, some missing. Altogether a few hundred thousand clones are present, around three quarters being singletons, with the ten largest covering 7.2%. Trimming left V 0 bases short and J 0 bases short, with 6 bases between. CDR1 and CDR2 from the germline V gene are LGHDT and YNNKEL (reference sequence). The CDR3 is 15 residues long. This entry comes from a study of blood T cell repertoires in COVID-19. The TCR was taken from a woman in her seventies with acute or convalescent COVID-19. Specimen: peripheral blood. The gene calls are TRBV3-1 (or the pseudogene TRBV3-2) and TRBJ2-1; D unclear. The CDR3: CASSQEESSYNEQFF. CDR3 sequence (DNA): TGTGCCAGCAGCCAAGAAGAGAGCTCCTACAATGAGCAGTTCTTC.